This T cell receptor (beta chain) comes out of a study of identical twins listed by TCRdb under 2016. Study-level background: TCR alpha and beta repertoires from monozygotic twins, unrelated adults of various ages and cord blood were deep-sequenced to test whether fetal clonotypes persist. To rule out contamination, replicate twin experiments were performed at different times with different library preparation protocols.

In the case of this clonotype: The specificity of this receptor is unknown. Per-base qualities were not stored, and no clone one base away is much larger.

Only healthy Caucasian donors were included. Three pairs of female monozygotic twins, all aged roughly 18 to 29 years, made up the twin cohort. The RNA used for TCR libraries was isolated from peripheral blood mononuclear cells. Library preparation was by 5' RACE. For sequencing, an Illumina HiSeq 2000 was employed. Template switching added a universal primer binding site, and the final cDNA carried a unique molecular identifier that allowed TCR cDNA molecules to be counted accurately. First-strand cDNA for TCR alpha and beta chains was synthesized from specific primers in the conserved constant-segment region. Each cDNA library was double barcoded, with a SMART-Mk sample barcode plus Illumina barcodes, to control for contamination. Two successive PCR steps introduced TruSeq adapter sequences along with Illumina sample barcodes. Sequencing of the TCR alpha and beta cDNA libraries was done on the Illumina HiSeq platform using custom primers. The study's own analysis went as follows. Raw reads were processed with MiGEC to extract unique molecular identifiers, and MiXCR was used to determine CDR3 positions. Recombination models were inferred per individual with the repgenHMM and IGoR tools using an EM algorithm. The analysis of shared clonotypes was done with the tcR package in R, with sharing normalized by the product of cloneset sizes. To study raw recombination free of thymic and clonal selection effects, out-of-frame nonproductive sequences were analyzed. TCRdb handled the public reads itself, with Q25 trimming in fastp and clone calling in MiXCR, and kept productive beta chains. Identical CDR3 proteins give one entry, which carries the most common genes and DNA. For this entry, the V and J calls and clone size follow TCRdb and not the study's own pipeline. In all, the sample holds about 790,000 distinct CDR3 sequences, and roughly 18% of those were seen once. The ten largest account for about an eighth of the sample.

Based on the germline V gene (reference sequence), the CDR1 and CDR2 sequences are SGHNT and YYREEE. The junction shows trimming of 1 base on V and 2 bases on J, and the gene matches do not reach 1 base of it. From the cysteine through the phenylalanine, the CDR3 covers 14 amino acids. The sequence is cut down to CDR3 DNA, 42 bases in frame from base 1. On the study overall, not on this receptor specifically: Conclusions relied on cross-sectional statistical analysis, since the same donors could not be followed over many years. In monozygotic twins, out-of-frame TCR alpha sharing was systematically underestimated by recombination models, although the models agreed with sharing between unrelated individuals. Zero-insertion analyses could be partly confounded by invariant T cells such as MAIT and iNKT, though diverse VJ usage argued against such confounding for most clonotypes. Fewer insertions were carried by abundant cord blood beta clonotypes, a similar but weaker trend appeared in young adult naive repertoires, and no such trend appeared in memory repertoires. The excess sharing between twins in beta out-of-frame sequences was weaker because fewer shared sequences reduced the signal-to-noise ratio. Compared with coincidental sharing between unrelated individuals, out-of-frame TCR alpha sequences shared between twins showed an excess of sequences with low generation probability.

A further study also used this sample, focusing on T cells expressing NK-cell markers. The second source states: TCR beta-chain repertoires were profiled in sorted CD3+CD56+NKG2C+, CD3+CD56+NKG2C- and CD3+CD56-NKG2C+ T-cell subsets from seven or eight donors. Of the eight sequenced donors, seven were found to be HCMV-seropositive and one was found to be HCMV-seronegative. To restrict sorting to alphabetaTCR-expressing T cells, an anti-gammadeltaTCR antibody was added in several experiments. For six donors, the dominant CD3+CD56+NKG2C+ clonotypes were among the top 10 CD8+ clonotypes and accounted for about 1.0-7.5% of CD8+ T cells. Those dominant clonotypes were again the most abundant among CD3+CD56-NKG2C+ cells in a few donors, at about 28.3-65%. Whether the expanded NKG2C-expressing T cell clones were specific for HCMV antigens remained unclear. The study sequenced eight donors, all healthy volunteers chosen at random: three men and five women. A commercial ELISA kit detecting HCMV-specific IgG in serum was used to determine HCMV serostatus. For five or six donors, unsorted PBMC were also used to sequence bulk peripheral blood T-cell repertoires. MIGEC was used to demultiplex reads and group reads by UMI, and MiTCR was used to assemble and quantify clonotypes. To remove erroneous sequences, TCR cDNA sequences were retained only when supported by two or more reads. Downstream repertoire analysis used the tcR package, and clonotypes were matched across fractions by CDR3 nucleotide sequence plus V segment. VDJmatch was used to annotate antigen specificity against VDJdb, with one amino acid substitution in CDR3 allowed.

The TCR comes from a woman aged 18-29 years in good health. What was sequenced was PBMCs. The rearrangement joined TRBV5-4 to TRBJ1-2; 8 middle bases align to TRBD1. CDR3 region: CASSLNRGNYGYTF. The nucleotide sequence reads as follows: TGTGCCAGCAGCTTGAACAGGGGGAACTATGGCTACACCTTC.